The 11 T cell receptor beta chains presented below share a single source sample, sequenced in a study of identical twins. MiXCR, applied by TCRdb to the 5' RACE reads, yields one record per CDR3 protein. The table shows 250,000 to 350,000 distinct CDR3 sequences, with 8% to 9% occurring only once. The same data also went into a second study, on yellow fever vaccine responses in identical twins.

Material for sequencing was memory (CD45RO+) T cells sorted from blood. Receptor source: a young woman in good health.

With respect to this clonotype: This likely comes from a read error, as the CDR3 has no conserved phenylalanine or tryptophan at its end. The chain employs TRBV20-1 and TRBJ2-2; D may be TRBD2 (5 bases). Trimming took 3 bases from V and 6 from J, leaving 11 bases between them. The CDR3 length is 13 residues. Germline CDR1 is DFQATT and CDR2 is SNEGSKA (reference sequence). DNA of the CDR3: TGCAGTGCTAGTTTGCAGGAGGCCGGGGAGCTGTTTCTT. Amino acids: CSASLQEAGELFL.

This clonotype has just a few counts. The chain links TRBV5-6 to TRBJ2-1; maybe TRBD2 (7 bases). The germline gives CDR1 SGHDT, CDR2 YYEEEE. This CDR3 contains 15 residues. Trimming removed 3 bases from V and 6 bases from J, with 16 bases in between. The CDR3 sequence: CASSWGASGSNEQFF. In nucleotides, the CDR3 is TGTGCCAGCAGCTGGGGGGCTAGCGGATCCAATGAGCAGTTCTTC. The complete variable domain, with remaining parts taken from reference TRBV5-6 and TRBJ2-1, reads DAGVTQSPTHLIKTRGQQVTLRCSPKSGHDTVSWYQQALGQGPQFIFQYYEEEERQRGNFPDRFSGHQFPNYSSELNVNALLLGDSALYLCASSWGASGSNEQFFGPGTRLTVL.

This clonotype was observed a handful of times. CDR3: CASSSRTSGSLGEQYF. The CDR3 nucleotides read TGTGCCAGCAGCTCTCGGACTAGCGGGAGTCTGGGGGAGCAGTACTTC. The chain carries TRBV7-8 and TRBJ2-7; 13 bases are shared with TRBD2. Per the germline V gene, CDR1 is SGHVS and CDR2 is FQNEAQ. V lost 4 bases to trimming and J lost 7 bases; unmatched junction nucleotides: 10. This CDR3 comprises 16 residues. Full variable domain (outside the CDR3, taken from reference TRBV7-8 and TRBJ2-7): GAGVSQSPRYKVAKRGQDVALRCDPISGHVSLFWYQQALGQGPEFLTYFQNEAQLDKSGLPSDRFFAERPEGSVSTLKIQRTQQEDSAVYLCASSSRTSGSLGEQYFGPGTRLTVT.

This clonotype came up many times. V and J are TRBV12-3 or TRBV12-4 and TRBJ2-5, with D perhaps matching TRBD1 or TRBD2 (6 bases each). This CDR3 has 14 amino acids. V gave up 5 bases and J gave up 3 bases, with 13 bases separating them. The CDR3 nucleotides read TGTGCCAGCAGTCTTGGGGGGCCCGAAGAGACCCAGTACTTC. Translated, it gives CASSLGGPEETQYF.

This clonotype was observed many times. This rearrangement joins TRBV20-1 to TRBJ2-1; possible D gene TRBD2, 5 bases. The ends were cut back, 0 bases at V and 5 bases at J, with 14 bases in the middle. The CDR3 has 15 residues. CDR1 DFQATT and CDR2 SNEGSKA come from the germline V gene (reference sequence). CDR3 amino acids: CSARDLLMGDNEQFF. Written as DNA, the CDR3 is TGCAGTGCTAGAGATCTACTAATGGGAGACAATGAGCAGTTCTTC.

This chain connects TRBV27 to TRBJ2-7; TRBD2 matches at 12 bases. CDR3 length equals 18 residues. Looked up from germline, CDR1 is MNHEY and CDR2 is SMNVEV (reference sequence). Trimming cost V 4 bases and J 2 bases; bases outside gene matches: 12. The CDR3 coding sequence is TGTGCCAGCAGTTCCCCCCCATCGACTAGCGGGAGACCCTACGAGCAGTACTTC. Amino acids: CASSSPPSTSGRPYEQYF.

This clonotype was found many times. The chain recombines TRBV11-2 with TRBJ2-2; 7 bases are shared with TRBD2. The ends lost 5 bases at V and 6 bases at J; junction bases unmatched: 18. This CDR3 is built from 18 residues. Germline V gene data show CDR1 as SGHAT and CDR2 as FQNNGV. DNA of the CDR3: TGTGCCAGCAGCCCCCCCGGTCGGGCACTAGCGAGCTCCGGGGAGCTGTTTTTT. Translated: CASSPPGRALASSGELFF. The entire variable domain, with the rest obtained from reference TRBV11-2 and TRBJ2-2, is as follows: EAGVAQSPRYKIIEKRQSVAFWCNPISGHATLYWYQQILGQGPKLLIQFQNNGVVDDSQLPKDRFSAERLKGVDSTLKIQPAKLEDSAVYLCASSPPGRALASSGELFFGEGSRLTVL.

This clonotype was counted many times. The chain couples TRBV25-1 to TRBJ2-7; possible D gene TRBD1, 5 bases. The CDR3 contains 14 residues. Germline values: CDR1 MGHDK, CDR2 SYGVNS. Trimming took off 4 bases at V and 1 base at J, with 11 bases between the two ends. CDR3 amino acids: CASSAPDSSYEQYF. In DNA form, the CDR3 reads TGTGCCAGCAGTGCCCCTGACAGTTCCTACGAGCAGTACTTC.

This clonotype has a handful of counts. The chain is built from TRBV6-1 and TRBJ2-1; 10 bases are shared with TRBD2. Per germline, CDR1 MNHNS and CDR2 SASEGT. V lost 1 base and J lost 7; bases outside the gene matches: 4. The CDR3 is 15 amino acids. The CDR3 spells CASSEERGGPNEQFF. The CDR3 DNA reads TGTGCCAGCAGTGAAGAGCGGGGGGGCCCGAATGAGCAGTTCTTC.

J is TRBJ1-1 and V is TRBV5-1, with TRBD1 as a possible D gene (5 bases). The length of the CDR3 is 14 residues. The V and J ends lost 4 bases and 4 bases respectively, with 14 bases between them. In germline, CDR1 is SGHRS, CDR2 YFSETQ. CDR3 residues: CASSPNGGGTEAFF. DNA for the CDR3: TGCGCCAGCAGCCCCAACGGGGGGGGCACTGAAGCTTTCTTT.

This clonotype was counted at least ten times. The junction and the germline gene differ at one end; a read error may be behind it. This chain uses TRBV11-2 with TRBJ2-5, with unresolved D. Germline V gene data show CDR1 as SGHAT and CDR2 as FQNNGV. The CDR3 runs 12 residues. The CDR3 loop reads CASSLGRETQYF. The CDR3 DNA reads as TGTGCCAGCAGTTTAGGGCGGGAGACCCAGTACTTC.